This TCR beta chain stems from a study of T cell responses to AZD1222 COVID-19 vaccine. Germline lookup yields CDR1 SEHNR and CDR2 FQNEAQ (reference sequence). Between the trimmed V and J ends, which lost 5 bases and 2 bases, there was a span of 24 bases. This CDR3 region has 18 residues. Assay: immunoSEQ multiplex PCR; the TCRdb copy retains only in-frame clones and omits some. The profile shows roughly 120,000 clones, roughly nine tenths of them singletons. Material: peripheral blood, obtained on day 0 of AZD1222 vaccination. This sequence joins TRBV7-9 and TRBJ1-2, with a possible D match to TRBD1 (6 bases). This TCR derives from an adult in good health. CDR3 sequence reads: CASSDAGTTIKLNYGYTF. DNA for the CDR3: TGTGCCAGCAGCGATGCCGGGACAACGATAAAATTAAACTATGGCTACACCTTC.